These T cell receptor beta chains were read from a single sample in a study of beta chain features in type 1 diabetes. Clones were read by immunoSEQ multiplex PCR, and TCRdb kept only the in-frame ones, dropping some. The table includes 330,000 or so clones, over 9.5% detected once. The sequencing sample was made of naive CD4+ T cells from blood. The source is a woman under 30 with type 1 diabetes. Each CDR3 is given with its conserved first and last residue. A D gene is named only where the DNA matches it firmly. A row's size may be missing; if present it is once, few, many or a size class.

>TRBJ2-4|TRBD2|few|TRBV5-1
CASSPTAGEGNIQYF
TGCGCCAGCAGCCCTACCGCGGGAGAAGGGAACATTCAGTACTTC
>TRBJ1-1|.|.|TRBV11-2
CASSSDRNTEAFF
TGTGCCAGCAGCTCGGACAGGAACACTGAAGCTTTCTTT
>TRBJ2-3|.|.|TRBV30
CAWTRGDINTDTQYF
TGTGCCTGGACCAGGGGCGACATTAACACAGATACGCAGTATTTT
>TRBJ1-5|.|.|TRBV10-3
CAARGDSNQPQHF
TGTGCCGCTCGGGGGGATAGCAATCAGCCCCAGCATTTT
>TRBJ1-1|TRBD1|.|TRBV5-4
CASRGQGFQAFF
TGTGCCAGCCGGGGACAGGGGTTTCAAGCTTTCTTT
>TRBJ2-3|.|.|TRBV6-4
CASSHSEGDTQYF
TGTGCCAGCAGCCACTCCGAGGGAGATACGCAGTATTTT
>TRBJ1-3|TRBD1|.|TRBV29-1
CSVTGQGVYGNTIYF
TGCAGCGTCACAGGACAGGGTGTTTATGGAAACACCATATATTTT
>TRBJ2-7|.|few|TRBV29-1
CSVTRGGPFEQYF
TGCAGCGTTACGAGGGGGGGACCATTCGAGCAGTACTTC
>TRBJ2-3|.|.|TRBV25-1
CASSVLGGGRDTQYF
TGTGCCAGCAGTGTATTAGGGGGAGGGAGAGATACGCAGTATTTT
>TRBJ1-2|.|.|TRBV10-3
CAISPQQGYGYTF
TGTGCCATCAGCCCCCAACAGGGCTATGGCTACACCTTC
>TRBJ2-7|TRBD2|few|TRBV30
CAWSVLASGWQYF
TGTGCCTGGAGTGTACTCGCTAGCGGGTGGCAGTACTTC
>TRBJ2-1|TRBD2|.|TRBV28
CASSLGGLVSSYNEQFF
TGTGCCAGCAGTTTGGGGGGACTAGTCAGCTCCTACAATGAGCAGTTCTTC
>TRBJ1-2|.|.|TRBV28
CASTQDRYGYTF
TGTGCCAGCACCCAAGATAGATATGGCTACACCTTC
>TRBJ2-6|.|.|TRBV28
CASRPGAGANVLTF
TGTGCCAGCAGACCAGGGGCTGGGGCCAACGTCCTGACTTTC
>TRBJ1-2|.|.|TRBV11-2
CASSSQTVFYGYTF
TGTGCCAGCAGCTCCCAGACAGTTTTCTATGGCTACACCTTC
>TRBJ2-3|TRBD2|few|TRBV29-1
CSVDVREGGTQYF
TGCAGCGTTGATGTGCGGGAGGGGGGTACGCAGTATTTT
>TRBJ2-1|.|.|TRBV5-1
CASSLRALRGNEQFF
TGCGCCAGCAGCTTGCGGGCGCTCCGGGGCAATGAGCAGTTCTTC
>TRBJ2-3|TRBD2|.|TRBV5-1
CASSPLAGGWQYF
TGCGCCAGCAGCCCACTAGCGGGGGGATGGCAGTATTTT
>TRBJ2-5|TRBD1|.|TRBV6-1
CANGQGSYQETQYF
TGTGCCAACGGACAGGGATCGTACCAAGAGACCCAGTACTTC
>TRBJ2-6|TRBD1|few|TRBV7-2
CASRLTGAGANVLTF
TGTGCCAGCAGGCTGACAGGGGCTGGGGCCAACGTCCTGACTTTC
>TRBJ2-2|.|.|TRBV6-5
CASSPGILDTGELFF
TGTGCCAGCAGTCCAGGGATCTTGGACACCGGGGAGCTGTTTTTT
>TRBJ1-5|.|few|TRBV7-9
CASSLAGGRSQPQHF
TGTGCCAGCAGCTTAGCTGGGGGCCGCAGCCAGCCCCAGCATTTT
>TRBJ2-2|TRBD1|few|TRBV9
CASSPPGQGLGTGELFF
TGTGCCAGCAGCCCCCCCGGACAGGGGTTGGGCACCGGGGAGCTGTTTTTT
>TRBJ2-6|.|.|TRBV7-9
CASSSVGVSFSGANVLTF
TGTGCCAGCAGCTCAGTAGGGGTCTCGTTCTCTGGGGCCAACGTCCTGACTTTC
>TRBJ2-7|TRBD2|.|TRBV5-4
CASSFSLLAGDSYEQYF
TGTGCCAGCAGCTTCTCCCTACTAGCGGGGGACTCCTACGAGCAGTACTTC
>TRBJ2-3|.|once|TRBV5-1
CASSILADDTQYF
TGCGCCAGCAGCATTTTAGCCGACGATACGCAGTATTTT
>TRBJ2-5|.|.|TRBV29-1
CSARRDRLTRETQYF
TGCAGCGCGCGGCGGGACAGACTTACTAGGGAGACCCAGTACTTC
>TRBJ2-3|TRBD1|.|TRBV29-1
CSVEDWDRVKDTQYF
TGCAGCGTTGAAGATTGGGACAGGGTCAAAGATACGCAGTATTTT
>TRBJ2-5|TRBD1|few|TRBV7-2
CASSLRQGDEETQYF
TGTGCCAGCAGCTTAAGGCAGGGGGATGAAGAGACCCAGTACTTC
>TRBJ2-1|TRBD1|.|TRBV6-5
CASSYSKRGHNEQFF
TGTGCCAGCAGTTACTCGAAGAGGGGGCACAATGAGCAGTTCTTC
>TRBJ2-1|.|once|TRBV5-1
CASSWGDGYNEQFF
TGCGCCAGCAGCTGGGGGGACGGATACAATGAGCAGTTCTTC
>TRBJ2-1|.|few|TRBV7-2
CASSQTNRGVSEQFF
TGTGCCAGCAGCCAGACCAACCGCGGTGTATCTGAGCAGTTCTTC
>TRBJ1-5|TRBD1|few|TRBV7-9
CASSPSGTGRNQPQHF
TGTGCCAGCAGCCCATCCGGGACAGGGCGAAATCAGCCCCAGCATTTT
>TRBJ1-1|.|.|TRBV27
CASSLGTFYTEAFF
TGTGCCAGCAGTTTGGGGACATTCTACACTGAAGCTTTCTTT
>TRBJ1-3|.|.|TRBV4-3
CASSHHYTIYF
TGCGCCAGCAGCCACCACTACACCATATATTTT
>TRBJ1-2|.|few|TRBV25-1
CASSEWKQNYGYTF
TGTGCCAGCAGTGAATGGAAACAGAACTATGGCTACACCTTC
>TRBJ1-2|TRBD1|few|TRBV11-3
CASSSPDRAFGYTF
TGTGCCAGCAGCTCACCGGACAGGGCGTTTGGCTACACCTTC
>TRBJ2-4|.|few|TRBV7-2
CASTPSGGLAKNIQYF
TGTGCCAGCACCCCATCCGGGGGTCTAGCCAAAAACATTCAGTACTTC
>TRBJ2-5|.|.|TRBV7-2
CASSSGETQYF
TGTGCCAGCAGCTCCGGAGAGACCCAGTACTTC
>TRBJ1-4|TRBD1|few|TRBV5-4
CASSLQGELFF
TGTGCCAGCAGCTTACAGGGGGAACTGTTTTTT
>TRBJ2-5|TRBD1|few|TRBV7-2
CASSPIWTGEGETQYF
TGTGCCAGCAGCCCAATATGGACAGGGGAAGGAGAGACCCAGTACTTC